Listed below are T cell receptor beta chains from one sample, sequenced in a study of PD-1 blockade in classical Hodgkin lymphoma. Repertoires were generated with immunoSEQ multiplex PCR, while TCRdb's copy carries only in-frame clones and drops some. The data contain about 7,800 clones, about 77% of them singletons. The specimen comprised CD8+ T cells from blood, sampled before the fourth cycle of nivolumab. These TCRs come from a human donor with classical Hodgkin lymphoma. Each CDR3 is given with its conserved first and last residue. D genes are given only for firm matches. Rows may omit the clone size; those that give it use once, few, many or a size class.

clone_size	v_call	d_call	j_call	cdr3_aa	cdr3_nt
-	TRBV7-6	TRBD1	TRBJ1-4	CASSKTGEGEKLFF	TGTGCCAGCAGCAAAACAGGGGAGGGGGAAAAACTGTTTTTT
few	TRBV7-9	-	TRBJ2-3	CASSAWTDDTQYF	TGTGCCAGCAGCGCCTGGACGGATGATACGCAGTATTTT
-	TRBV28	-	TRBJ1-5	CASSSISGTRIDQPQHF	TGTGCCAGCAGTTCGATATCCGGGACACGGATAGATCAGCCCCAGCATTTT
-	TRBV5-6	-	TRBJ2-7	CASSQLNLYEQYF	TGTGCCAGCAGCCAGCTAAACCTCTACGAGCAGTACTTC
-	TRBV9	TRBD2	TRBJ2-1	CASSVSGRAVLDNEQFF	TGTGCCAGCAGCGTAAGCGGGAGGGCCGTCTTGGACAATGAGCAGTTCTTC
-	TRBV5-1	-	TRBJ2-3	CASSAGFTDTQYF	TGCGCCAGCAGTGCCGGATTCACAGATACGCAGTATTTT
few	TRBV7-3	TRBD2	TRBJ2-1	CASSLRPLAGGRNEQFF	TGTGCCAGCAGCTTAAGACCGCTAGCGGGAGGGCGCAATGAGCAGTTCTTC
-	TRBV13	TRBD1	TRBJ1-2	CASSQPRPPRGQDGYTF	TGTGCCAGCAGCCAACCTAGACCCCCAAGGGGGCAAGATGGCTACACCTTC
-	TRBV7-6	TRBD1	TRBJ1-2	CASSPGGTGYGYTF	TGTGCCAGCAGCCCAGGAGGGACAGGATATGGCTACACCTTC
-	TRBV10-3	TRBD1	TRBJ2-2	CAMGTGQESGELFF	TGTGCCATGGGGACAGGGCAGGAGAGCGGGGAGCTGTTTTTT
-	TRBV4-2	-	TRBJ2-7	CASSQWGVPYEQYF	TGTGCCAGCAGCCAATGGGGGGTCCCCTACGAGCAGTACTTC
-	TRBV27	-	TRBJ2-1	CASSLGPISYNEQFF	TGTGCCAGCAGTTTAGGGCCGATCTCCTACAATGAGCAGTTCTTC
-	TRBV27	TRBD1	TRBJ2-5	CASSKDRVGETQYF	TGTGCCAGCAGTAAAGACAGGGTAGGAGAGACCCAGTACTTC
-	TRBV5-4	TRBD2	TRBJ2-4	CASSLMVAGVGPNIQYF	TGTGCCAGCAGCTTGATGGTAGCGGGAGTGGGGCCAAACATTCAGTACTTC
-	TRBV6-5	-	TRBJ2-7	CATRARGVGAYEQYF	TGTGCCACCCGGGCCCGCGGGGTTGGTGCCTACGAGCAGTACTTC
few	TRBV19	-	TRBJ2-3	CASSILTRTDTQYF	TGTGCCAGTAGTATCCTCACACGGACAGATACGCAGTATTTT
-	TRBV28	TRBD2	TRBJ2-7	CASSLIRAGVRYEQYF	TGTGCCAGCAGTTTAATTAGGGCGGGAGTACGGTACGAGCAGTACTTC
-	TRBV4-2	TRBD2	TRBJ2-3	CASSRPSTGGFDTQYF	TGTGCCAGCAGCCGCCCCTCGACGGGAGGGTTTGATACGCAGTATTTT
-	TRBV9	-	TRBJ2-1	CASSVASKKYNEQFF	TGTGCCAGCAGCGTAGCTAGTAAAAAATACAATGAGCAGTTCTTC